This TCR beta chain was sequenced in a study of blood T cell repertoires in COVID-19. The overall study: Sources were T cells, B-cell-depleted T cells, or PBMCs; the material itself was cDNA or gDNA.

Germline V gives CDR1 LNHDA, CDR2 SQIVND (reference sequence). The CDR3 runs to 14 residues. V was pared by 4 bases and J by 1 base, with 10 bases between. Per the original data handling: The assay estimated nucleated cells by amplifying reference gene primers. Only in-frame clones appear in the TCRdb table, and some are missing; sequencing was by immunoSEQ multiplex PCR. That table gives V, J and clone size, and the DNA gave D and trimming. This sample has about 250,000 clones; about 83% occur once, and the top ten carry over 5.5%. Seattle-derived patients entered the study during active infection and were followed longitudinally.

The chain employs TRBV19 and TRBJ1-1; D is undetermined. Sequenced sample: peripheral blood. This TCR was recovered from a woman aged 80 or older with COVID-19, enrolled during active disease. The CDR3 nucleotides read TGTGCCAGTAGTAAGGCCGGGTCGAACACTGAAGCTTTCTTT. Encoded protein: CASSKAGSNTEAFF.